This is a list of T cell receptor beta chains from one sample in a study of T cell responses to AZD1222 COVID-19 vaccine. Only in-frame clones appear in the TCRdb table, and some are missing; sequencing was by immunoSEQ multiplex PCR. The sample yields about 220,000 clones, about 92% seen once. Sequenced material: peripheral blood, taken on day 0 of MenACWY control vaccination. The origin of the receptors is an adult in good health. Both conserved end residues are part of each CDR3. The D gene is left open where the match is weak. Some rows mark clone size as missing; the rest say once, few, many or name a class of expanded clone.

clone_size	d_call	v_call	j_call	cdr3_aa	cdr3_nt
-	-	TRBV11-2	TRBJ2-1	CASSKTGTHDGNEQFF	TGTGCCAGCAGCAAAACCGGGACGCATGACGGCAATGAGCAGTTCTTC
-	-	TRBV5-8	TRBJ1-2	CASSLLPYGYTF	TGTGCCAGCAGCTTGCTACCATATGGCTACACCTTC
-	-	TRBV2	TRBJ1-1	CASSEYREAFF	TGTGCCAGCAGTGAGTACAGGGAAGCTTTCTTT
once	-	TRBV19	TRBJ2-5	CASSIRQEKQETQYF	TGTGCCAGTAGTATCCGACAGGAAAAGCAAGAGACCCAGTACTTC
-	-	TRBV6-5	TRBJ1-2	CASRGPGGRSYGYTF	TGTGCCAGCAGGGGCCCTGGGGGGCGCAGCTATGGCTACACCTTC
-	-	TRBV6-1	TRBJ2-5	CASSESQASLQETQYF	TGTGCCAGCAGTGAATCACAGGCCAGCCTCCAAGAGACCCAGTACTTC
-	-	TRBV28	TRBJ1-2	CASSPGDLNYGYTF	TGTGCCAGCAGCCCGGGGGATCTCAACTATGGCTACACCTTC
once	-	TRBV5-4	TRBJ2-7	CASSLGLGGSYEQYF	TGTGCCAGCAGCTTAGGACTAGGGGGGTCCTACGAGCAGTACTTC
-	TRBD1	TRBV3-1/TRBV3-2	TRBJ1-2	CASSHLRDRGTFYGYTF	TGTGCCAGCAGCCACCTCCGGGACAGGGGAACTTTCTATGGCTACACCTTC
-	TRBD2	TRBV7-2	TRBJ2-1	CASSLATSGGASSAQFF	TGTGCCAGCAGCTTAGCTACTAGCGGGGGGGCATCCAGTGCGCAGTTCTTC
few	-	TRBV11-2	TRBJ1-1	CASSGVRGTYTEAFF	TGTGCCAGCAGCGGGGTAAGGGGAACGTACACTGAAGCTTTCTTT
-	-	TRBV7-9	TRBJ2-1	CASSLAFSSAEQFF	TGTGCCAGCAGCTTAGCATTCTCGAGCGCTGAGCAGTTCTTC
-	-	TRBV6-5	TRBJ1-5	CASSPYPGNNQPQHF	TGTGCCAGCAGTCCCTACCCGGGAAACAATCAGCCCCAGCATTTT
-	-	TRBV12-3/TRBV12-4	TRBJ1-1	CASSFQGGTEAFF	TGTGCCAGCAGTTTCCAGGGTGGAACTGAAGCTTTCTTT
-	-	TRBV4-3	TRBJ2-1	CASSQVSSGPYNEQFF	TGCGCCAGCAGCCAAGTCTCTTCGGGCCCCTACAATGAGCAGTTCTTC
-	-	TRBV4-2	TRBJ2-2	CASSLSKGANTGELFF	TGTGCCAGCAGCCTTTCGAAGGGCGCTAACACCGGGGAGCTGTTTTTT
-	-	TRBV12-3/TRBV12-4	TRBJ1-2	CASSLSDYGYTF	TGTGCCAGCAGTTTATCGGATTATGGCTACACCTTC
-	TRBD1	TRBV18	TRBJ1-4	CASSPYRQGINEKLFF	TGTGCCAGCTCACCCTACCGACAGGGAATTAATGAAAAACTGTTTTTT
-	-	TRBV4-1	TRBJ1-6	CASSQEGAVSSYNSPLHF	TGCGCCAGCAGCCAAGAGGGAGCGGTGAGCTCCTATAATTCACCCCTCCACTTT